The 8 T cell receptor beta chains below were found in one sample sequenced in a study of blood T cell repertoires in COVID-19 (dated by TCRdb to 2018 to 2021). Libraries were constructed by the immunoSEQ multiplex PCR assay. TCRdb took this table from immuneACCESS and kept in-frame rearrangements with V and J called. Such tables lack part of the clones; where checked against another copy, unresolved V genes explain under half of the gap, and the rest is unexplained. The sample includes 250,000 to 300,000 clones, with approximately 91% observed a single time. The ten largest clones represent 1.5% to 2% of the sample. Sequencing was performed on PBMCs or T cells enriched from blood (not recorded which). These receptors originate from a woman aged 40 to 55 who had recovered from COVID-19.

The J gene is TRBJ1-6, the V gene TRBV2; D gene ambiguous. The CDR3 length is 14 residues. The germline gives CDR1 SNHLY, CDR2 FYNNEI. V was shortened by 4 bases and J by 8 bases, with 12 bases between the two germline ends. The CDR3 spells CASSGGGWDSPLHF. In DNA, the CDR3 is TGTGCCAGCAGTGGCGGCGGCTGGGATTCACCCCTCCACTTT.

The chain recombines TRBV2 with TRBJ2-3; D is ambiguous. The CDR3 consists of 14 residues. Trimming pared 4 bases from V and 0 bases from J, leaving 8 bases between. Germline assignment: CDR1 SNHLY and CDR2 FYNNEI. As DNA, the CDR3 is TGTGCCAGCAGTGTATTGTATAGCACAGATACGCAGTATTTT. This gives the protein CASSVLYSTDTQYF.

With regard to this clone: The junction does not match germline at one end; this may be a read error. The rearrangement joins TRBV4-1 to TRBJ2-7; D might be TRBD2 (6 bases). The CDR3 spans 18 residues. Germline V lookup: CDR1 MGHRA, CDR2 YSYEKL. Here the CDR3 DNA reads TGCGCCAGCACCCAAGGCCCACTACAGCGGGTGAAGTCCTACGAGCAGTACTTC. It translates to CASTQGPLQRVKSYEQYF.

The rearrangement uses TRBV5-1 and TRBJ2-5, with 8 bases aligning to TRBD2. V dropped 3 bases and J dropped 6; count of bases not matched to a gene: 13. Germline V lookup: CDR1 SGHRS, CDR2 YFSETQ. This CDR3 is 16 amino acids long. The CDR3 DNA is TGCGCCAGCAGCTCCGGGGGGGCCTCGTCATCAAAGACCCAGTACTTC. Its protein is CASSSGGASSSKTQYF.

This clone has a single count. This chain connects TRBV5-4 to TRBJ1-2; 8 bases are shared with TRBD1. V was clipped by 4 bases and J by 6 bases; unmatched bases: 5. Germline V gene sequence: CDR1 SGHNT, CDR2 YYREEE (reference sequence). The CDR3 is made up of 13 amino acids. CDR3 sequence: CASSIRGLDGYTF. CDR3 DNA: TGTGCCAGCAGCATCAGGGGGCTAGATGGCTACACCTTC.

The rearrangement links TRBV5-1 to TRBJ1-1; tentatively, D is TRBD1 (6 bases). CDR1 and CDR2 (germline): SGHRS, YFSETQ. The CDR3 spans 14 residues. Trimming removed 7 bases at V and 3 bases at J, with 16 bases between. The CDR3 reads CASLRGEGDTEAFF. The DNA for the CDR3 is TGCGCCAGCCTAAGGGGGGAGGGGGACACTGAAGCTTTCTTT.

This clone has more than one count but fewer than ten. This rearrangement joins TRBV7-9 to TRBJ2-1; TRBD2 might be the D (6 bases). V was trimmed by 2 bases and J by 8 bases, leaving 10 bases between them. The CDR3 has 13 residues. Germline CDR1 reads SEHNR; CDR2 reads FQNEAQ (reference sequence). The CDR3, as DNA: TGTGCCAGCAGCTTACAAGGGGAGGATGAGCAGTTCTTC. This sequence encodes CASSLQGEDEQFF.

The J gene is TRBJ2-1, the V gene TRBV7-6; 8 nucleotides align to TRBD2. The V gene's germline CDR1 is SGHVS and CDR2 FNYEAQ. The CDR3 length is 16 residues. V gave up 5 bases and J gave up 5 bases; unmatched junction bases: 11. The CDR3 here is CASSLESPGLDNEQFF. The DNA of the CDR3 is TGTGCCAGCAGCCTCGAATCACCGGGACTAGACAATGAGCAGTTCTTC.